These T cell receptor beta chains were read from a single sample in a study of spatial heterogeneity in lung cancer. MiXCR was run by TCRdb on the 5' RACE reads, yielding one entry per CDR3 protein. Among 24,000 or so distinct CDR3 sequences listed, roughly 9% were seen once. This specimen consisted of lung tumor tissue, obtained at surgery. The receptors come from a male donor with early-stage non-small cell lung cancer. CDR3s include the opening cysteine and the closing phenylalanine or tryptophan. The order of the fields is V gene, J gene, CDR3 protein.

TRBV28,TRBJ1-3,CASSFLSGKGMNTIYF
TRBV9,TRBJ1-6,CASSRDRLNSPLHF
TRBV28,TRBJ1-4,CASSNSGTAKGLFF
TRBV24-1,TRBJ2-5,CATSPASQETQYF
TRBV2,TRBJ2-7,CASSEAGGTPGEQYF
TRBV6-5,TRBJ2-1,CASSTGLGGDEQFF
TRBV4-1,TRBJ2-7,CASSPGPSYEQYF
TRBV13,TRBJ1-2,CASSAQGTGHNGYTF
TRBV28,TRBJ2-4,CASRLSPFHFQYF
TRBV11-2,TRBJ2-2,CASSFQGTTGELFF
TRBV1,TRBJ1-6,CTSRLKPGMAFYNSPLHF
TRBV20-1,TRBJ2-3,CSATAPTGFTDTQYF
TRBV20-1,TRBJ2-6,CSAPAGFLSGANVLTF
TRBV7-9,TRBJ2-7,CASSLARTSYEQYF